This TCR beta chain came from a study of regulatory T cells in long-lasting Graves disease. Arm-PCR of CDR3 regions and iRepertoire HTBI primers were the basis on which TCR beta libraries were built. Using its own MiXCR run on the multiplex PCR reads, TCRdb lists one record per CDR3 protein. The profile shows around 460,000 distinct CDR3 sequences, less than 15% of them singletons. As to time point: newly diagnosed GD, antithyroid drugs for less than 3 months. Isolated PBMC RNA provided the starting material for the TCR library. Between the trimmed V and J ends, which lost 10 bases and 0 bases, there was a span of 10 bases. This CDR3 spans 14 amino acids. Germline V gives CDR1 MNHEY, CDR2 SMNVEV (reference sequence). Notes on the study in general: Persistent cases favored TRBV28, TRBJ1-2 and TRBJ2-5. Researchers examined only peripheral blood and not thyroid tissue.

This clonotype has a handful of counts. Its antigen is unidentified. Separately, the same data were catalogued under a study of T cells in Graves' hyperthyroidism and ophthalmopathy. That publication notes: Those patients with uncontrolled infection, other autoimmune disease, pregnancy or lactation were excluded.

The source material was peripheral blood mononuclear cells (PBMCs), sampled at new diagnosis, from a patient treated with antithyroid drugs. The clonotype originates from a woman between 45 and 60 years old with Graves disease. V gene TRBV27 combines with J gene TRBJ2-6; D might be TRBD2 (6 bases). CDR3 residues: CATYGSSGANVLTF. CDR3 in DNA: TGTGCCACCTACGGGAGCTCTGGGGCCAACGTCCTGACTTTC.